A single sample gave rise to the 25 T cell receptor beta chains below, sequenced in a study of cytomegalovirus exposure and HLA in healthy donors. Generated by immunoSEQ multiplex PCR, the TCRdb table keeps only in-frame clones and is missing some. Of some 350,000 clones in the sample, around 90% are singletons; the top ten hold about 1%. The sample was PBMCs. All receptors derive from a woman in her thirties in good health and CMV-seropositive.

The CDR3 DNA sequence: TGTGCCAGCACTCTGGAGCAGATTCCTTCCTACGAGCAGTACTTC. Protein sequence: CASTLEQIPSYEQYF. The rearrangement links TRBV6-1 to TRBJ2-7; D gene uncertain. Trimming cost V 7 bases and J 1 base, with 17 bases left between them. Germline V gives CDR1 MNHNS, CDR2 SASEGT. This CDR3 is 15 amino acids long.

The rearrangement uses TRBV9 and TRBJ2-7, with TRBD2 matching over 10 bases. V gave up 3 bases and J gave up 4 bases; unmatched junction bases: 10. The CDR3 totals 16 residues. Germline values: CDR1 SGDLS, CDR2 YYNGEE. The CDR3 DNA is TGTGCCAGCAGCGCCCTAGGGACTAGCGAGTCGTACGAGCAGTACTTC. Residues: CASSALGTSESYEQYF.

This chain links TRBV27 with TRBJ1-1, with 7 nucleotides matching TRBD1. V was pared by 4 bases and J by 3 bases, with 5 bases of the junction left unmatched. The length of the CDR3 is 14 residues. Germline CDR1 MNHEY, CDR2 SMNVEV (reference sequence). The CDR3 protein is CASSSGGYYTEAFF. The CDR3 DNA is TGTGCCAGCAGTTCAGGGGGATACTACACTGAAGCTTTCTTT.

This clone was seen a few times. The chain uses TRBV20-1 and TRBJ2-7, with no clear D. There are 11 residues in the CDR3. Trimming left V 3 bases short and J 4 bases short, with 7 bases between. Germline V gives CDR1 DFQATT, CDR2 SNEGSKA (reference sequence). Here the CDR3 DNA reads TGCAGTGCTAGCTGGCTTTACGAGCAGTACTTC. It is translated as CSASWLYEQYF.

J is TRBJ2-7 and V is TRBV28, with 8 bases fitting TRBD2. The V gene end was trimmed by 1 base and the J gene end by 6 bases; junction bases not matched to a gene: 8. The V gene's germline CDR1 is MDHEN and CDR2 SYDVKM. This CDR3 is 15 amino acids long. The CDR3 loop is CASSLYGRASSEQYF. As DNA, the CDR3 is TGTGCCAGCAGTTTATACGGGAGGGCCTCGTCCGAGCAGTACTTC.

The chain joins TRBV28 to TRBJ2-1; possibly TRBD1 or TRBD2 for D (5 bases each). CDR1 is MDHEN and CDR2 is SYDVKM in the germline V gene. The CDR3 spans 16 residues. V lost 10 bases, J lost 6 bases, and 25 bases lay in between. The CDR3 coding sequence is TGTGCCATCGGGGCCAACCCCAGAGTGTGGGGCAATGAGCAGTTCTTC. Translating gives CAIGANPRVWGNEQFF. Full variable domain (rest looked up from reference TRBV28 and TRBJ2-1): DVKVTQSSRYLVKRTGEKVFLECVQDMDHENMFWYRQDPGLGLRLIYFSYDVKMKEKGDIPEGYSVSREKKERFSLILESASTNQTSMYLCAIGANPRVWGNEQFFGPGTRLTVL.

This clone is a singleton in its sample. The chain recombines TRBV11-2 with TRBJ1-2; D is undetermined. Trimming pared 3 bases from V and 1 base from J, leaving 6 bases between. This CDR3 region has 13 residues. CDR1 and CDR2 (germline): SGHAT, FQNNGV. Here the CDR3 DNA reads TGTGCCAGCAGCTTGGACCGTAACTATGGCTACACCTTC. It is translated as CASSLDRNYGYTF.

This chain joins TRBV6-5 and TRBJ2-1, with 8 bases lining up with TRBD2. Germline values: CDR1 MNHEY, CDR2 SVGAGI. Trimming at V came to 7 bases and at J to 6 bases, leaving 8 bases not matched to a gene. This CDR3 is built from 14 residues. The CDR3 nucleotides read TGTGCCAGCACTCCGGGCGGGGGGCGCAATGAGCAGTTCTTC. This translates into CASTPGGGRNEQFF.

V and J are TRBV5-1 and TRBJ2-7; 14 bases align to TRBD2. The length of the CDR3 is 17 residues. With V trimmed by 9 bases and J by 3 bases, 14 bases remained unmatched. Germline CDR1 SGHRS, CDR2 YFSETQ. The CDR3 DNA reads as TGCGCCACCAACCCTGGCTTGGGACTAGCGGGAGTCTACGAGCAGTACTTC. This gives the protein CATNPGLGLAGVYEQYF.

This clone was observed a single time. The rearrangement uses TRBV27 and TRBJ2-7; D is uncertain. Germline V gene data show CDR1 as MNHEY and CDR2 as SMNVEV (reference sequence). The V and J ends lost 5 bases and 2 bases respectively, with 10 bases between them. This CDR3 is built from 13 residues. The DNA for the CDR3 is TGTGCCAGCAGTACCCCGCCCGCCTACGAGCAGTACTTC. It codes for CASSTPPAYEQYF.

The rearrangement uses TRBV12-5 and TRBJ2-5; D is possibly TRBD1 or TRBD2 (6 bases each). The germline gives CDR1 LGHNT, CDR2 FRNRAP. This CDR3 spans 15 amino acids. Deletions cut 6 bases from V and 5 bases from J, with 19 bases between. The CDR3 sequence: CASGKGVRRDETQYF. DNA of the CDR3: TGTGCTAGTGGGAAGGGGGTGCGGCGGGATGAGACCCAGTACTTC.

The chain uses TRBV5-1 and TRBJ2-5, with TRBD2 as a possible D gene (5 bases). Trimming took off 0 bases at V and 4 bases at J, with 10 bases between the two ends. This CDR3 has 14 residues. The V gene's germline CDR1 is SGHRS and CDR2 YFSETQ. CDR3 sequence (DNA): TGCGCCAGCAGCTTGGGAGGGAAGGGAGAGACCCAGTACTTC. It is translated as CASSLGGKGETQYF.

The chain carries TRBV19 and TRBJ2-7; the match to TRBD2 covers 9 bases. Germline loops: CDR1 LNHDA, CDR2 SQIVND (reference sequence). J gave up 5 bases and V 3 bases, and 11 bases lay outside the gene matches. The CDR3 runs 16 residues. Here the CDR3 reads CASSIGLAGVLNEQYF. The CDR3 DNA reads TGTGCCAGTAGTATTGGGTTAGCGGGAGTCTTAAACGAGCAGTACTTC.

V usage is TRBV20-1 and J usage is TRBJ2-7, with a weak D call TRBD1 (5 bases). The V gene's germline CDR1 is DFQATT and CDR2 SNEGSKA (reference sequence). This CDR3 is built from 11 residues. The ends were cut back, 3 bases at V and 4 bases at J, with 7 bases in the middle. The CDR3 is CSARQGYEQYF. The CDR3 DNA is TGCAGTGCTAGGCAGGGATACGAGCAGTACTTC.

The chain couples TRBV5-1 to TRBJ1-1; maybe TRBD1 (6 bases). The CDR3 is 13 amino acids. The V end lost 6 bases, the J end lost 5 bases, and 14 bases lay between the germline ends. Per the germline V gene, CDR1 is SGHRS and CDR2 is YFSETQ. CDR3 residues: CASTPQGPTEAFF. The DNA for the CDR3 is TGCGCCAGCACCCCACAGGGCCCAACTGAAGCTTTCTTT.

This rearrangement joins TRBV28 to TRBJ2-4; TRBD1 might be the D (6 bases). CDR3 length: 14 amino acids. Between the trimmed V and J ends, which lost 6 bases and 7 bases, there was a span of 16 bases. Germline V CDR1 and CDR2: MDHEN, SYDVKM. CDR3: CASSYYRVENIQYF. The CDR3 nucleotides are TGTGCCAGCAGCTACTACAGGGTGGAGAACATTCAGTACTTC.

This rearrangement joins TRBV2 to TRBJ2-3; 10 bases agree with TRBD2. After removal of 6 bases from V and 2 bases from J, the junction contained 5 bases not matched to a gene. CDR3 length: 15 amino acids. Germline CDR1 reads SNHLY; CDR2 reads FYNNEI. The CDR3 reads CASSRTSGYTDTQYF. The CDR3 coding sequence is TGTGCCAGCAGCAGGACTAGCGGATACACAGATACGCAGTATTTT.

The chain employs TRBV4-2 and TRBJ2-1; D is ambiguous. Germline loops: CDR1 LGHNA, CDR2 YNFKEQ. V was cut by 4 bases and J by 9 bases, with 22 bases left in between. The CDR3 totals 16 residues. The CDR3 sequence is CASSPDLDGVWAEQFF. The DNA for the CDR3 is TGTGCCAGCAGCCCTGACTTGGACGGAGTGTGGGCTGAGCAGTTCTTC.

The V call is TRBV4-3, the J call TRBJ2-1, with 9 bases aligning to TRBD1. With 4 bases clipped from V and 0 bases from J, the junction kept 10 bases outside the gene matches. Germline assignment: CDR1 LGHNA and CDR2 YSLEER. This CDR3 comprises 18 residues. CDR3 nucleotides: TGCGCCAGCAGCCGTCGGGGGCTGACAGGGGGCTCCTACAATGAGCAGTTCTTC. Encoded protein: CASSRRGLTGGSYNEQFF.

This sequence joins TRBV19 and TRBJ1-5, with D possibly matching TRBD1 (6 bases). The germline V and J ends were trimmed by 7 bases and 7 bases, with 17 bases remaining between them. The germline CDR1 and CDR2 sequences are LNHDA and SQIVND (reference sequence). The CDR3 sequence is 14 residues long. The CDR3 DNA is TGTGCCAGTATGCTCACGTGGGGGCACCAGCCCCAGCATTTT. This encodes CASMLTWGHQPQHF.

The chain couples TRBV29-1 to TRBJ1-2, with no clear D. The germline V gene has CDR1 SQVTM and CDR2 ANQGSEA. The ends were cut back, 6 bases at V and 8 bases at J, with 19 bases in the middle. There are 13 residues in the CDR3. CDR3 sequence: CSVAALLWGGYTF. The CDR3 DNA reads TGCAGCGTAGCCGCTCTGTTATGGGGAGGCTACACCTTC.

This chain connects TRBV9 to TRBJ2-3; 11 nucleotides agree with TRBD2. V dropped 4 bases and J dropped 5; count of bases not matched to a gene: 21. The CDR3 extends over 20 amino acids. CDR1 SGDLS and CDR2 YYNGEE come from the germline V gene. CDR3 loop: CASSPVVSGGLADPGDTQYF. In nucleotides, the CDR3 is TGTGCCAGCAGCCCCGTAGTGTCGGGGGGACTAGCGGACCCAGGAGATACGCAGTATTTT.

This clone was detected a few times. CDR3 in DNA: TGTGCCAGCAGCTTCACGGGACAGGGGAATTCACCCCTCCACTTT. Its protein is CASSFTGQGNSPLHF. The rearrangement joins TRBV11-2 to TRBJ1-6; 10 bases are shared with TRBD1. Germline CDR1 reads SGHAT; CDR2 reads FQNNGV. The V segment lost 3 bases and the J segment 7 bases; nucleotides outside the gene matches: 3. CDR3 length: 15 amino acids.

The chain links TRBV23-1 to TRBJ2-7; D remains ambiguous. TRBV23-1 is reported as an ORF; its role is uncertain. The CDR3 covers 14 residues. Trimming took 6 bases from V and 8 from J, leaving 20 bases between them. CDR3 loop: CASSRDRGIGKQYF. The CDR3 coding sequence is TGCGCCAGCAGCCGAGATCGAGGTATCGGCAAGCAGTACTTC.

This rearrangement joins TRBV4-3 to TRBJ2-7, with a tentative D call TRBD2 (5 bases). The length of the CDR3 is 17 residues. The germline V gene encodes CDR1 LGHNA and CDR2 YSLEER. Trimming left V 0 bases short and J 0 bases short, with 15 bases between. The CDR3 is CASSQEASRVISYEQYF. CDR3 sequence (DNA): TGCGCCAGCAGCCAAGAAGCCTCGCGGGTCATCTCCTACGAGCAGTACTTC.